These 13 T cell receptor beta chains were sequenced from one sample in a study of T cells after yellow fever vaccination. TCRdb reanalysed the 5' RACE reads using MiXCR and keeps one entry per CDR3 protein. This sample has fewer than 450,000 distinct CDR3 sequences; 8% to 9.5% occur once, and the top ten carry around 17%. Specimen: PBMCs, collected roughly 45 days after the first yellow fever vaccination. These receptors all come from a man aged 18 to 29 who received the YFV17D yellow fever vaccine.

The chain uses TRBV9 and TRBJ1-1, with 7 bases aligning to TRBD1. The V and J ends lost 3 bases and 0 bases, in that order; junction bases with no gene match: 14. This CDR3 region has 18 residues. CDR1 is SGDLS and CDR2 is YYNGEE in the germline V gene. The CDR3 loop is CASSATEYGQAVNTEAFF. Here the CDR3 DNA reads TGTGCCAGCAGCGCGACCGAATATGGACAGGCAGTGAACACTGAAGCTTTCTTT.

This clonotype has ten or more counts. The chain uses TRBV5-1 and TRBJ1-1; no clear D. There are 14 residues in the CDR3. Trimming left V 5 bases short and J 1 base short, with 12 bases between. In germline, CDR1 is SGHRS, CDR2 YFSETQ. The CDR3 DNA follows: TGCGCCAGCAGGCTAGAGGGCAGGAACACTGAAGCTTTCTTT. Residues: CASRLEGRNTEAFF.

This clonotype came up many times. The CDR3: CASSSRDRGYGYTF. In DNA, the CDR3 is TGTGCCAGCAGCTCCCGGGACAGGGGCTATGGCTACACCTTC. This chain uses TRBV3-1 with TRBJ1-2, with 10 bases lining up with TRBD1. The CDR3 runs 14 residues. The J segment lost 4 bases and the V segment lost 5 bases, leaving 4 bases of the junction unmatched. Germline V lookup: CDR1 LGHDT, CDR2 YNNKEL (reference sequence). Full variable domain (outside the CDR3, taken from reference TRBV3-1 and TRBJ1-2): DTAVSQTPKYLVTQMGNDKSIKCEQNLGHDTMYWYKQDSKKFLKIMFSYNNKELIINETVPNRFSPKSPDKAHLNLHINSLELGDSAVYFCASSSRDRGYGYTFGSGTRLTVV.

This clonotype was picked up a small number of times. The chain couples TRBV5-8 to TRBJ1-6, with 11 bases matching TRBD1. Per the germline V gene, CDR1 is SGHTS and CDR2 is YDEGEE. This CDR3 region has 13 residues. V lost 5 bases to trimming and J lost 10 bases; unmatched junction nucleotides: 2. The CDR3 DNA is TGTGCCAGCAGTCGGGACAGGGGGTCACCCCTCCACTTT. It is translated as CASSRDRGSPLHF.

The chain uses TRBV12-3 or TRBV12-4 and TRBJ1-1, with TRBD1 matching 8 bases. The CDR3 extends over 14 amino acids. Trimming at V came to 5 bases and at J to 4 bases, leaving 6 bases not matched to a gene. The CDR3 sequence is CASSKDRVGTEAFF. The CDR3 nucleotides read TGTGCCAGCAGTAAGGACAGGGTGGGCACTGAAGCTTTCTTT.

The table lists this clonotype with a few counts. The chain is built from TRBV20-1 and TRBJ2-1, with D perhaps matching TRBD1 (5 bases). Trimming shortened V by 0 bases and J by 2 bases, and 11 bases separated the two germline ends. The CDR3 spans 15 residues. The germline V gene encodes CDR1 DFQATT and CDR2 SNEGSKA (reference sequence). Here the CDR3 DNA reads TGCAGTGCTAGAGAGGGCAGACAGCCCTACAATGAGCAGTTCTTC. Encoded protein: CSAREGRQPYNEQFF.

This chain joins TRBV7-9 and TRBJ1-1; D remains unclear. Germline CDR1 is SEHNR and CDR2 is FQNEAQ (reference sequence). CDR3 size: 14 residues. The V end lost 5 bases, the J end lost 6 bases, and 16 bases lay between the germline ends. The CDR3 DNA is TGTGCCAGCAGCCTACCGCATGACGGGGCTGAAGCTTTCTTT. It is translated as CASSLPHDGAEAFF.

The chain recombines TRBV6-5 with TRBJ2-7, with a tentative D call TRBD2 (5 bases). The CDR3 spans 15 residues. V lost 3 bases to trimming and J lost 0 bases, with 12 bases between them. From germline, CDR1 is MNHEY and CDR2 SVGAGI. CDR3 nucleotides: TGTGCCAGCAGTTATTCGCCCGGGAACTCCTACGAGCAGTACTTC. This translates into CASSYSPGNSYEQYF.

The chain employs TRBV6-7 and TRBJ2-2; D is unresolved. TRBV6-7 is sorted into the ORF group, with uncertain function. The V gene lost 5 bases and the J gene lost 3 bases, with 7 bases spanning the gap. This CDR3 is 13 amino acids long. The CDR3 protein is CASSALDTGELFF. The CDR3 bases are TGTGCCAGCAGTGCGCTTGACACCGGGGAGCTGTTTTTT.

This clonotype was observed a handful of times. The genes are TRBV6-6 and TRBJ1-2; D not resolved. Trimming removed 6 bases from V and 8 bases from J, with 16 bases in between. Germline V gene lookup returns CDR1 MNHNY and CDR2 SVGAGI (reference sequence). The CDR3 has 13 amino acids. DNA of the CDR3: TGTGCCAGCAGCCCTCCCGACCCTAGGGGCTACACCTTC. Translating gives CASSPPDPRGYTF.

The sample holds a few counts of this clonotype. The chain links TRBV5-1 to TRBJ1-1; tentative D call: TRBD1 (6 bases). The CDR3 spans 16 residues. Trimming removed 2 bases from V and 3 bases from J, with 17 bases in between. Germline CDR1 is SGHRS and CDR2 is YFSETQ. CDR3 in amino acids: CASSFSQGGGDTEAFF. CDR3 nucleotide sequence: TGCGCCAGCAGCTTCTCACAGGGAGGGGGGGACACTGAAGCTTTCTTT.

This clonotype has only a few counts. V is TRBV7-9 and J is TRBJ1-6; D is perhaps TRBD1 (5 bases). Trimming removed 5 bases from V and 8 bases from J, with 16 bases in between. CDR3 length equals 15 residues. The germline gives CDR1 SEHNR, CDR2 FQNEAQ (reference sequence). CDR3 in amino acids: CASSQQTVRDSPLHF. The CDR3, as DNA: TGTGCCAGCAGCCAGCAGACAGTTCGAGATTCACCCCTCCACTTT.

The chain employs TRBV12-3 or TRBV12-4 and TRBJ2-4; D is ambiguous. There are 14 residues in the CDR3. Trimming shortened V by 6 bases and J by 3 bases, and 12 bases separated the two germline ends. CDR3 in DNA: TGTGCCAGCAGCTCGTCGGTGTACAAAAACATTCAGTACTTC. The encoded protein is CASSSSVYKNIQYF.